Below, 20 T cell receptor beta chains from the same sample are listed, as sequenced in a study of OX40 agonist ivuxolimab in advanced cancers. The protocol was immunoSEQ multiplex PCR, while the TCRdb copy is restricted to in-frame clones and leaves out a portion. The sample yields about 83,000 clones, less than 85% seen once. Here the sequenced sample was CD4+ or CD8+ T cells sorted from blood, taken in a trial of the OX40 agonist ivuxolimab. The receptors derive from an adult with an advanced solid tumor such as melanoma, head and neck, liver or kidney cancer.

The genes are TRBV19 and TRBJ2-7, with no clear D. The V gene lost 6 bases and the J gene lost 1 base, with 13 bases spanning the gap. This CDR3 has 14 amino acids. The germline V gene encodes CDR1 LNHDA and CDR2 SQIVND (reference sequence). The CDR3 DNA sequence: TGTGCCAGTAGCCTCCTACTCGCGTCCTACGAGCAGTACTTC. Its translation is CASSLLLASYEQYF.

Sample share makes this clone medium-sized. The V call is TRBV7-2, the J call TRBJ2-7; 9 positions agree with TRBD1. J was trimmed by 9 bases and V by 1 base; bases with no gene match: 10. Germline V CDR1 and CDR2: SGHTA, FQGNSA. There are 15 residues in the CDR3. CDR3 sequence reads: CASSLDRGPFQGQYF. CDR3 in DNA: TGTGCCAGCAGCTTAGACAGGGGGCCCTTTCAGGGGCAGTACTTC.

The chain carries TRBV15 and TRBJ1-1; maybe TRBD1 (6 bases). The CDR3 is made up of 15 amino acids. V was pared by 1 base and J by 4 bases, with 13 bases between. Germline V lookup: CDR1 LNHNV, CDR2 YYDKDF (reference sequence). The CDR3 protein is CATSRVIGQTTEAFF. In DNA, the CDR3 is TGTGCCACCAGCAGAGTAATCGGACAGACCACTGAAGCTTTCTTT.

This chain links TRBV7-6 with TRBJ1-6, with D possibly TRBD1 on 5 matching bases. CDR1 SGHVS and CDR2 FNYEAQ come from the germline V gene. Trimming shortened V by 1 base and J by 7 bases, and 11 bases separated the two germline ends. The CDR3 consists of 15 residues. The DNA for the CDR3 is TGTGCCAGCAGCTTAGGGTCAGGGATCAATTCACCCCTCCACTTT. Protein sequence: CASSLGSGINSPLHF.

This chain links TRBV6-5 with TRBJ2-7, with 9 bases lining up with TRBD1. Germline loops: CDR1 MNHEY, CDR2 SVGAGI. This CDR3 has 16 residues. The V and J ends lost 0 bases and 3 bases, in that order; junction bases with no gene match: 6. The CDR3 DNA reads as TGTGCCAGCAGTTACTCGAGGCCGGGACAGGGCTACGAGCAGTACTTC. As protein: CASSYSRPGQGYEQYF.

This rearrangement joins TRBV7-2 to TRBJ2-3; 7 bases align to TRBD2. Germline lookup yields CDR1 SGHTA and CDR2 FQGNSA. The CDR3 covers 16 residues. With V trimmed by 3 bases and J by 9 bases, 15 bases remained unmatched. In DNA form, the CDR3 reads TGTGCCAGCAGCTTCCAAAGTGGGGGGGGAGTGGCGACGCAGTATTTT. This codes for CASSFQSGGGVATQYF. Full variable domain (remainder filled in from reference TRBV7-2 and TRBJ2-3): GAGVSQSPSNKVTEKGKDVELRCDPISGHTALYWYRQSLGQGLEFLIYFQGNSAPDKSGLPSDRFSAERTGGSVSTLTIQRTQQEDSAVYLCASSFQSGGGVATQYFGPGTRLTVL.

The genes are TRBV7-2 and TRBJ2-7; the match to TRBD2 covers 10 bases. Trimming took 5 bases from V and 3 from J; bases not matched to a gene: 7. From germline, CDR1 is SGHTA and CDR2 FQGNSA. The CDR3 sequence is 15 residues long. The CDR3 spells CASSPWTSGDYEQYF. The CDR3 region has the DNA TGTGCCAGCAGCCCTTGGACTAGCGGCGACTACGAGCAGTACTTC. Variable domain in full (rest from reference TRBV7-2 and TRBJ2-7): GAGVSQSPSNKVTEKGKDVELRCDPISGHTALYWYRQSLGQGLEFLIYFQGNSAPDKSGLPSDRFSAERTGGSVSTLTIQRTQQEDSAVYLCASSPWTSGDYEQYFGPGTRLTVT.

CDR3 protein: CSVPTDGGHGYTF. CDR3 DNA: TGCAGCGTCCCCACGGATGGGGGGCATGGCTACACCTTC. V gene TRBV29-1 combines with J gene TRBJ1-2; tentatively, D is TRBD1 (6 bases). Trimming removed 6 bases from V and 6 bases from J, with 17 bases in between. The CDR3 has 13 residues. The germline V gene has CDR1 SQVTM and CDR2 ANQGSEA.

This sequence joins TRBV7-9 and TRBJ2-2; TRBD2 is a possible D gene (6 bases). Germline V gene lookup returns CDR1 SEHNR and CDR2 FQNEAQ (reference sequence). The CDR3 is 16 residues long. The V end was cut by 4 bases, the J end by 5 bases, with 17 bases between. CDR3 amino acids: CASSWREVKPTGELFF. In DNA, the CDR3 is TGTGCCAGCAGCTGGAGGGAAGTTAAACCGACCGGGGAGCTGTTTTTT.

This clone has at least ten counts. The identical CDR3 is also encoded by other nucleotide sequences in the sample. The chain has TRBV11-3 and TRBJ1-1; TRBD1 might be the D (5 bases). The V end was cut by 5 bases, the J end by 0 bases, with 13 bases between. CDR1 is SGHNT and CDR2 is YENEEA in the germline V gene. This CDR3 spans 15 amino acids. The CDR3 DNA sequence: TGTGCCAGCAGCAGAAACGGGGGTATGAACACTGAAGCTTTCTTT. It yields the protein CASSRNGGMNTEAFF.

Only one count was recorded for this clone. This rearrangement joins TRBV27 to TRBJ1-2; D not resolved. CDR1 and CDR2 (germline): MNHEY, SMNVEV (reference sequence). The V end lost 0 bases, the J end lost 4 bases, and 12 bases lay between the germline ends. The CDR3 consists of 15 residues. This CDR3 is CASSLSIRQSYGYTF. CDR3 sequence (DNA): TGTGCCAGCAGTTTATCGATCCGGCAGAGCTATGGCTACACCTTC.

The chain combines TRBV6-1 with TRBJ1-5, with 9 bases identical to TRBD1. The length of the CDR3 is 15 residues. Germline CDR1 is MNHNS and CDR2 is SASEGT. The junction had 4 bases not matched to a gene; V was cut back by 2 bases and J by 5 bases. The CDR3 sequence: CASSEMGQGHQPQHF. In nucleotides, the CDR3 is TGTGCCAGCAGTGAAATGGGACAGGGTCATCAGCCCCAGCATTTT.

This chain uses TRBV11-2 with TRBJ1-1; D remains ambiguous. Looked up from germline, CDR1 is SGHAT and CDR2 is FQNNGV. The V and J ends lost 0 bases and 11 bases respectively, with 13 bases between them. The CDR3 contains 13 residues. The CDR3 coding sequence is TGTGCCAGCAGCTTAGATGTTTACATTACTGCTTTCTTT. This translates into CASSLDVYITAFF.

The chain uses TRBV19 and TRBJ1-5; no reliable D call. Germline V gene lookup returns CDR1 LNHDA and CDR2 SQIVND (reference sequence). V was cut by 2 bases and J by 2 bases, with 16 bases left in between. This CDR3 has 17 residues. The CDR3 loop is CASSINRSKGGNQPQHF. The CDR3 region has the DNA TGTGCCAGTAGTATAAATAGAAGTAAGGGAGGCAATCAGCCCCAGCATTTT.

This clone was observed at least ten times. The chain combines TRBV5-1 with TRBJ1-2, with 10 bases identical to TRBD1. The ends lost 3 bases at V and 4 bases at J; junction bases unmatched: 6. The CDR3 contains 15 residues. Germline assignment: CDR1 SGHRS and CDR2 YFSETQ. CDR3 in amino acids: CASSSLGTGVYGYTF. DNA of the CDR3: TGCGCCAGCAGCTCTCTAGGGACAGGGGTCTATGGCTACACCTTC.

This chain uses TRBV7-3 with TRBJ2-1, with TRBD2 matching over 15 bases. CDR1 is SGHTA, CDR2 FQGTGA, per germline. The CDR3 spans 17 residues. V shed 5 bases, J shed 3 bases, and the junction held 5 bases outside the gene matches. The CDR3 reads CASSPQGLAGGYNEQFF. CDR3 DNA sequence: TGTGCCAGCAGCCCCCAGGGACTAGCGGGGGGCTACAATGAGCAGTTCTTC.

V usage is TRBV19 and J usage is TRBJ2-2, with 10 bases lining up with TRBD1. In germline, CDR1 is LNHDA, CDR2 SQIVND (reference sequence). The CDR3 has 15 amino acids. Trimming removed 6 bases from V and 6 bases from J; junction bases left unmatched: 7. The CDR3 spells CASSGWGTGAGELFF. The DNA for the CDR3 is TGTGCCAGTAGCGGTTGGGGGACAGGGGCCGGGGAGCTGTTTTTT.

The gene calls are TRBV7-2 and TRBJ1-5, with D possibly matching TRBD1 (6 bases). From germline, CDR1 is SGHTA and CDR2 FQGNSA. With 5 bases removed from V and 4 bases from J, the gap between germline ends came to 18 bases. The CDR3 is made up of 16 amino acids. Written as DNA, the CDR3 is TGTGCCAGCAGCCCAAATGGTCAGGGGTGGAATCAGCCCCAGCATTTT. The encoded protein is CASSPNGQGWNQPQHF.

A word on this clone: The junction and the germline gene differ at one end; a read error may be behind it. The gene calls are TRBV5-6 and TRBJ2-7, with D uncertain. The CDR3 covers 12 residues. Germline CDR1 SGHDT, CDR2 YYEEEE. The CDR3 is CASSWTRSQLDF. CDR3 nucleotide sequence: TGTGCCAGCAGCTGGACGCGGTCGCAACTGGACTTC.

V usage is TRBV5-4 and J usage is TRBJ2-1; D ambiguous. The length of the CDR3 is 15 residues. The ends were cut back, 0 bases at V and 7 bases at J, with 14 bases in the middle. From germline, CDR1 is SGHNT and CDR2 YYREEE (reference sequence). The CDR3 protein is CASSLAVGLVNEQFF. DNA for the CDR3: TGTGCCAGCAGCTTGGCGGTCGGCTTAGTAAATGAGCAGTTCTTC.